These T cell receptor beta chains were read from a single sample in a study of T cell responses to AZD1222 COVID-19 vaccine. The method was immunoSEQ multiplex PCR; TCRdb's version includes in-frame clones alone and lacks a portion of them. The table shows over 100,000 clones, with about nine tenths occurring only once. The sample here was peripheral blood, taken on day 0 of AZD1222 vaccination. The receptors shown here come from an adult in good health. Both conserved end residues are part of each CDR3. Each record gives: V gene, J gene, D gene, clone size, CDR3 protein, CDR3 DNA. D genes are given only for firm matches. Only some rows state a clone size, as once, few, many or a class for expanded clones.

TRBV3-1/TRBV3-2	TRBJ2-3	TRBD2	.	CASSQAAGVRDTQYF	TGTGCCAGCAGCCAAGCCGCGGGGGTCCGGGATACGCAGTATTTT
TRBV7-9	TRBJ1-2	.	.	CASMWFGYGYTF	TGTGCCAGCATGTGGTTCGGCTATGGCTACACCTTC
TRBV9	TRBJ2-7	TRBD1	.	CASSVGTGGLGEQYF	TGTGCCAGCAGCGTAGGGACAGGGGGCTTGGGCGAGCAGTACTTC
TRBV6-4	TRBJ2-2	TRBD2	.	CASSDGGAGELFF	TGTGCCAGCAGTGACGGGGGGGCCGGGGAGCTGTTTTTT
TRBV4-1	TRBJ1-1	.	.	CASSPGRDEAFF	TGCGCCAGCAGCCCCGGTAGGGACGAAGCTTTCTTT
TRBV6-5	TRBJ1-5	.	.	CASILGEGGNQPQHF	TGTGCCAGCATCCTTGGGGAGGGAGGCAATCAGCCCCAGCATTTT
TRBV3-1/TRBV3-2	TRBJ1-2	.	.	CASSPTGSGYGYTF	TGTGCCAGCAGCCCAACAGGGTCGGGCTATGGCTACACCTTC
TRBV11-2	TRBJ2-3	.	.	CASSLNKGPRTDTQYF	TGTGCCAGCAGCTTGAACAAGGGGCCCCGCACAGATACGCAGTATTTT
TRBV5-1	TRBJ2-3	TRBD2	once	CASTLTGGQDTQYF	TGCGCCAGCACCCTAACGGGGGGGCAAGATACGCAGTATTTT
TRBV5-1	TRBJ2-2	TRBD2	.	CASSQSGGNTGELFF	TGCGCCAGCAGCCAGAGCGGGGGGAACACCGGGGAGCTGTTTTTT
TRBV6-2/TRBV6-3	TRBJ2-4	.	once	CASSKLRRNIQYF	TGTGCCAGCAGCAAACTCAGGAGAAACATTCAGTACTTC
TRBV6-1	TRBJ1-5	TRBD1	.	CASSVLFGGQHSNQPQHF	TGTGCCAGCAGTGTCCTTTTTGGGGGACAGCATAGCAATCAGCCCCAGCATTTT